The 13 T cell receptor beta chains listed next were all sequenced from one sample in a study of neurological immune-mediated disorders. One entry per CDR3 protein, called by TCRdb with MiXCR from the 5' RACE reads. This table holds about 46,000 distinct CDR3 sequences, 1.9% found once. The sequenced sample was PBMCs. Receptors originate from a woman in her 40s with multiple sclerosis.

This clonotype showed up many times. The CDR3 reads CASSLMITGEQYF. DNA of the CDR3: TGTGCCAGCAGCTTAATGATTACGGGCGAGCAGTACTTC. The V and J genes are TRBV7-8 and TRBJ2-7; no clear D gene. Germline V gene data show CDR1 as SGHVS and CDR2 as FQNEAQ. Deletions cut 2 bases from V and 6 bases from J, with 11 bases between. The CDR3 has 13 amino acids.

Only a few counts were recorded for this clonotype. This chain joins TRBV29-1 and TRBJ2-3; the D is unclear. The CDR3 has 13 amino acids. Trimming shortened V by 2 bases and J by 0 bases, and 6 bases separated the two germline ends. Germline CDR1 is SQVTM and CDR2 is ANQGSEA. The CDR3 sequence is CSVELVSTDTQYF. The DNA for the CDR3 is TGCAGCGTTGAACTAGTCAGCACAGATACGCAGTATTTT.

This clonotype was recorded many times. V gene TRBV5-1 combines with J gene TRBJ2-2; the match to TRBD1 covers 7 bases. Germline values: CDR1 SGHRS, CDR2 YFSETQ. V trimming: 4 bases; J trimming: 0 bases; junction bases outside the gene matches: 6. The CDR3 covers 16 residues. CDR3 DNA: TGCGCCAGCAGCCTCCGGACAGGACCGAACACCGGGGAGCTGTTTTTT. This codes for CASSLRTGPNTGELFF. Complete variable domain (other parts from reference TRBV5-1 and TRBJ2-2): KAGVTQTPRYLIKTRGQQVTLSCSPISGHRSVSWYQQTPGQGLQFLFEYFSETQRNKGNFPGRFSGRQFSNSRSEMNVSTLELGDSALYLCASSLRTGPNTGELFFGEGSRLTVL.

This clonotype was seen at least ten times. The V and J genes are TRBV5-1 and TRBJ1-1, with unresolved D. The CDR3 spans 14 residues. Germline assignment: CDR1 SGHRS and CDR2 YFSETQ. The V end lost 4 bases, the J end lost 1 base, and 11 bases lay between the germline ends. The CDR3 loop is CASSAQTGNTEAFF. The DNA of the CDR3 is TGCGCCAGCAGCGCACAAACGGGGAACACTGAAGCTTTCTTT.

This clonotype was detected many times. This rearrangement joins TRBV5-1 to TRBJ2-7; D not certain. CDR3 length: 15 residues. Germline loops: CDR1 SGHRS, CDR2 YFSETQ. The germline V and J ends were trimmed by 4 bases and 1 base, with 15 bases remaining between them. The CDR3 reads CASSRDGLSSYEQYF. CDR3 in DNA: TGCGCCAGCAGCCGCGACGGATTATCATCCTACGAGCAGTACTTC.

The V gene is TRBV11-2, the J gene TRBJ2-3; 8 nucleotides line up with TRBD1. J lost 6 bases, V lost 5 bases, and 7 bases had no gene match. The CDR3 has 14 amino acids. Germline V gives CDR1 SGHAT, CDR2 FQNNGV. The CDR3 nucleotides read TGTGCCAGCAGCCTGGACAGGGCTCGGGATACGCAGTATTTT. Protein: CASSLDRARDTQYF. Supplemented by reference TRBV11-2 and TRBJ2-3, the full variable domain reads EAGVAQSPRYKIIEKRQSVAFWCNPISGHATLYWYQQILGQGPKLLIQFQNNGVVDDSQLPKDRFSAERLKGVDSTLKIQPAKLEDSAVYLCASSLDRARDTQYFGPGTRLTVL.

This clonotype was seen at least ten times. The genes are TRBV7-8 and TRBJ2-1; 12 bases agree with TRBD2. V was clipped by 2 bases and J by 9 bases; unmatched bases: 11. Germline V gene lookup returns CDR1 SGHVS and CDR2 FQNEAQ. The CDR3 sequence is 17 residues long. CDR3 nucleotide sequence: TGTGCCAGCAGCTTAAGTCTCCTAGCGGGGGGGCCGGGTGAGCAGTTCTTC. Translation gives CASSLSLLAGGPGEQFF.

This clonotype was seen repeatedly, ten times or more. The CDR3 sequence: CASSRRGGTEAFF. Written as DNA, the CDR3 is TGTGCCAGCAGCCGCAGGGGAGGCACTGAAGCTTTCTTT. The chain uses TRBV3-1 and TRBJ1-1, with a weak D call TRBD1 (6 bases). Germline V gene sequence: CDR1 LGHDT, CDR2 YNNKEL (reference sequence). This CDR3 contains 13 residues. Trimming removed 4 bases from V and 4 bases from J, with 10 bases in between.

This clonotype has a count of ten or more. CDR3 DNA sequence: TGCGCCAGCAGCCAAGATAAAAGGGACACTGAAGCTTTCTTT. Encoded protein: CASSQDKRDTEAFF. The chain employs TRBV4-1 and TRBJ1-1, with D hard to call. V lost 0 bases to trimming and J lost 3 bases, with 8 bases between them. The V gene's germline CDR1 is MGHRA and CDR2 YSYEKL. This CDR3 has 14 residues.

Many counts were recorded for this clonotype. V is TRBV4-1 and J is TRBJ2-6, with D perhaps matching TRBD2 (5 bases). Germline V CDR1 and CDR2: MGHRA, YSYEKL. Trimming removed 0 bases at V and 4 bases at J, with 10 bases between. This CDR3 is 16 amino acids long. The chain's CDR3 is CASSQERGRGANVLTF. In nucleotides, the CDR3 is TGCGCCAGCAGCCAAGAACGAGGGCGCGGGGCCAACGTCCTGACTTTC.

The table lists this clonotype with many counts. J is TRBJ2-3 and V is TRBV3-1; D not certain. Germline-derived CDR1 and CDR2 are LGHDT and YNNKEL (reference sequence). The germline V and J ends were trimmed by 2 bases and 1 base, with 10 bases remaining between them. CDR3 size: 15 residues. The CDR3 sequence: CASSQRGVGTDTQYF. CDR3 in DNA: TGTGCCAGCAGCCAACGTGGCGTCGGCACAGATACGCAGTATTTT.

This clonotype was found many times. The chain links TRBV10-2 to TRBJ1-5, with D possibly TRBD1 on 5 matching bases. The CDR3 covers 13 residues. Germline V gene lookup returns CDR1 WSHSY and CDR2 SAAADI. V was cut by 8 bases and J by 6 bases, with 14 bases left in between. The CDR3 reads CASSQGEGQPQHF. For the CDR3, the DNA is TGCGCCAGCTCCCAGGGTGAGGGTCAGCCCCAGCATTTT.

This clonotype has more than one count but fewer than ten. A much larger clone lies one base from this, so it may be a read error. V is TRBV5-1 and J is TRBJ2-7; 7 bases are shared with TRBD1. Looked up from germline, CDR1 is SGHRS and CDR2 is YFSETQ. Trimming at V came to 6 bases and at J to 7 bases, leaving 10 bases not matched to a gene. The CDR3 is made up of 13 amino acids. CDR3 loop: CASKVKGAEEQYF. For the CDR3, the DNA is TGCGCCAGCAAGGTAAAGGGGGCGGAAGAGCAGTACTTC.